These 28 T cell receptor beta chains share one sample of origin, sequenced in a study of T cell repertoires in cytomegalovirus infection. TCRdb redid the calling of the reads with MiXCR, one entry per CDR3 protein. Here the sample spans approximately 130,000 distinct CDR3 sequences, less than 9.5% being singletons. The sample consisted of PBMCs. Every receptor here comes from a human donor in good health (CMV status not recorded). Some clones in this sample may be carry-over from other donors' samples.

This clonotype came up many times. The V call is TRBV7-2, the J call TRBJ2-7; TRBD2 matches 12 bases. Germline CDR1 SGHTA, CDR2 FQGNSA. This CDR3 spans 15 amino acids. V was pared by 5 bases and J by 4 bases, with 6 bases of the junction left unmatched. CDR3 amino acids: CASSTPSGGAYEQYF. The DNA of the CDR3 is TGTGCCAGCAGCACTCCTAGCGGGGGGGCTTACGAGCAGTACTTC.

The sample holds many counts of this clonotype. V is TRBV25-1 and J is TRBJ1-1; unclear D gene. The CDR3 has 14 amino acids. V gave up 2 bases and J gave up 1 base, with 8 bases separating them. The germline V gene encodes CDR1 MGHDK and CDR2 SYGVNS. The CDR3 reads CASSEIGRNTEAFF. In nucleotides, the CDR3 is TGTGCCAGCAGTGAAATTGGCAGGAACACTGAAGCTTTCTTT.

The chain couples TRBV18 to TRBJ2-5, with D hard to call. V was cut by 3 bases and J by 2 bases, with 7 bases left in between. Germline lookup yields CDR1 KGHSH and CDR2 LQKENI. The CDR3 runs 13 residues. CDR3 in amino acids: CASSPEGQETQYF. DNA of the CDR3: TGTGCCAGCTCACCTGAAGGGCAAGAGACCCAGTACTTC.

This clonotype was detected ten times or more. The rearrangement uses TRBV5-5 and TRBJ2-7; 9 bases fit TRBD1. This CDR3 is built from 15 residues. The germline gives CDR1 SGHKS, CDR2 YYEKEE (reference sequence). V gave up 4 bases and J gave up 2 bases; unmatched junction bases: 7. Here the CDR3 reads CASSVGQGLAYEQYF. The CDR3 region has the DNA TGTGCCAGCAGCGTGGGACAGGGCCTCGCCTACGAGCAGTACTTC.

Regarding this clonotype: A much larger clone differs by one base, so this may be a read error. The rearrangement joins TRBV5-1 to TRBJ1-2; 7 bases are a match to TRBD1. J gave up 6 bases and V 4 bases, and 3 bases lay outside the gene matches. Germline CDR1 and CDR2: SGHRS and YFSETQ. The CDR3 loop spans 12 amino acids. The CDR3 coding sequence is TGCGCCAGCAGCCGAGACAGGGATGGCTACACCTTC. Translation gives CASSRDRDGYTF.

At least ten counts were recorded for this clonotype. The chain links TRBV7-8 to TRBJ1-4; D call uncertain. This CDR3 is 17 amino acids long. Deletions cut 1 base from V and 5 bases from J, with 17 bases between. Germline V gene sequence: CDR1 SGHVS, CDR2 FQNEAQ. CDR3: CASSLVRFRARNEKLFF. The CDR3 nucleotides read TGTGCCAGCAGCTTAGTAAGATTTAGGGCACGGAATGAAAAACTGTTTTTT.

This clonotype was counted many times. CDR3 sequence: CASSYSWPGTGRENEQFF. CDR3 coding DNA: TGTGCCAGCAGTTACTCTTGGCCAGGGACAGGGCGGGAGAATGAGCAGTTCTTC. The V and J genes are TRBV6-6 and TRBJ2-1, with 9 bases lining up with TRBD1. With 0 bases clipped from V and 7 bases from J, the junction kept 13 bases outside the gene matches. CDR3 length: 18 residues. Germline V gives CDR1 MNHNY, CDR2 SVGAGI (reference sequence).

This chain joins TRBV19 and TRBJ2-1; D is unclear. V was pared by 1 base and J by 5 bases, with 6 bases between. The CDR3 is 13 amino acids. Germline CDR1 is LNHDA and CDR2 is SQIVND (reference sequence). CDR3 coding DNA: TGTGCCAGTAGTATAGGTAGCAACAATGAGCAGTTCTTC. Protein sequence: CASSIGSNNEQFF.

At least ten counts were recorded for this clonotype. The genes are TRBV4-1 and TRBJ1-3, with D tentatively TRBD1 (5 bases). CDR3 size: 16 residues. The germline CDR1 and CDR2 sequences are MGHRA and YSYEKL. The germline V and J ends were trimmed by 0 bases and 2 bases, with 11 bases remaining between them. The CDR3 nucleotides read TGCGCCAGCAGCCAAGACAGGGACCTACCTGGAAACACCATATATTTT. This translates into CASSQDRDLPGNTIYF.

The rearrangement uses TRBV30 and TRBJ2-7; 8 bases align to TRBD2. CDR1 is GTSNPN, CDR2 SVGIG, per germline (reference sequence). The CDR3 has 13 amino acids. The V segment lost 3 bases and the J segment 6 bases; nucleotides outside the gene matches: 7. CDR3 in amino acids: CAWSPGGGSEQYF. In DNA, the CDR3 is TGTGCCTGGAGCCCCGGGGGGGGAAGCGAGCAGTACTTC.

There are many counts of this clonotype. The rearrangement links TRBV12-3 or TRBV12-4 to TRBJ2-3, with no clear D. Trimming cost V 4 bases and J 2 bases, with 13 bases left between them. This CDR3 spans 15 amino acids. The CDR3 DNA reads as TGTGCCAGCAGTTCAAGCGCTGTCTACACAGATACGCAGTATTTT. Translating gives CASSSSAVYTDTQYF.

Ten or more counts support this clonotype. The chain uses TRBV7-2 and TRBJ1-1; TRBD1 aligns across 9 bases. Germline V gene sequence: CDR1 SGHTA, CDR2 FQGNSA. Trimming cost V 5 bases and J 4 bases; bases outside gene matches: 5. This CDR3 has 14 residues. CDR3 sequence reads: CASSRQGVTTEAFF. The CDR3 coding sequence is TGTGCCAGCAGCCGACAGGGGGTAACCACTGAAGCTTTCTTT.

This clonotype was seen more than once but under ten times. The rearrangement links TRBV6-2 or TRBV6-3 to TRBJ1-2; weak D call: TRBD1 (5 bases). CDR3 length: 16 residues. Germline loops: CDR1 MNHEY, CDR2 SVGEGT. Between the trimmed V and J ends, which lost 8 bases and 7 bases, there was a span of 26 bases. The chain's CDR3 is CASCPQPGTPRRGYTF. In nucleotides, the CDR3 is TGTGCCAGCTGTCCCCAACCCGGGACGCCTAGACGTGGCTACACCTTC.

V gene TRBV2 combines with J gene TRBJ1-1; TRBD1 is a possible D gene (6 bases). Germline V lookup: CDR1 SNHLY, CDR2 FYNNEI. The V end lost 2 bases, the J end lost 5 bases, and 12 bases lay between the germline ends. CDR3 length: 14 amino acids. The CDR3 nucleotides read TGTGCCAGCAGTGAACTCGTCAGGGGTACTGAAGCTTTCTTT. This encodes CASSELVRGTEAFF.

This clonotype was seen many times. The gene calls are TRBV12-3 or TRBV12-4 and TRBJ2-2; possibly TRBD2 for D (6 bases). V shed 7 bases and J shed 2 bases, with 17 bases lying between them. CDR3 length: 16 residues. The CDR3 DNA is TGTGCCAGCACCCTTTGGGCGGGACTTAACACCGGGGAGCTGTTTTTT. This gives the protein CASTLWAGLNTGELFF.

This clonotype was counted at least ten times. The chain has TRBV7-7 and TRBJ2-1, with unresolved D. The CDR3 has 16 amino acids. Germline assignment: CDR1 SSHAT and CDR2 FNYEAQ (reference sequence). Trimming left V 2 bases short and J 4 bases short, with 15 bases between. The CDR3 bases are TGTGCCAGCAGCTTAAGTCTAACCTCCGTGTACAATGAGCAGTTCTTC. It is translated as CASSLSLTSVYNEQFF.

In its sample, this clonotype was seen many times. This chain uses TRBV5-6 with TRBJ1-1; the D is unclear. This CDR3 is built from 16 residues. CDR1 and CDR2 from the germline V gene are SGHDT and YYEEEE. The V end was cut by 4 bases, the J end by 5 bases, with 21 bases between. The CDR3 bases are TGTGCCAGCAGCGAAAGGGAGGGTGGATTCGGGACTGAAGCTTTCTTT. This codes for CASSEREGGFGTEAFF.

This clonotype was counted ten times or more. The CDR3 coding sequence is TGCAGCGGGAGACTAGCGGGGGGGCGAGATACGCAGTATTTT. Translation gives CSGRLAGGRDTQYF. This rearrangement joins TRBV29-1 to TRBJ2-3; the match to TRBD2 covers 14 bases. The CDR3 loop spans 14 amino acids. The ends lost 7 bases at V and 5 bases at J; junction bases unmatched: 5. Germline lookup yields CDR1 SQVTM and CDR2 ANQGSEA.

V is TRBV29-1 and J is TRBJ2-5; possible D gene TRBD2, 6 bases. CDR3 length equals 14 residues. The germline CDR1 and CDR2 sequences are SQVTM and ANQGSEA. Trimming pared 5 bases from V and 4 bases from J, leaving 17 bases between. The chain's CDR3 is CSVIRGGERETQYF. The DNA for the CDR3 is TGCAGCGTTATTCGGGGCGGGGAACGAGAGACCCAGTACTTC.

This clonotype has at least ten counts. The chain recombines TRBV7-8 with TRBJ2-5, with D uncertain. The CDR3 is 13 amino acids. The germline V gene encodes CDR1 SGHVS and CDR2 FQNEAQ. Trimming took 6 bases from V and 2 from J, leaving 10 bases between them. The CDR3 here is CASRGRQQETQYF. DNA of the CDR3: TGTGCCAGCAGGGGCAGGCAACAAGAGACCCAGTACTTC.

Turning to this clonotype: A read error may explain this, as a much larger clone is one base away. The V call is TRBV20-1, the J call TRBJ2-1; 13 nucleotides line up with TRBD2. Germline CDR1 is DFQATT and CDR2 is SNEGSKA (reference sequence). The trim removed 5 bases at V and 5 bases at J, leaving 6 bases unmatched. The CDR3 totals 15 residues. The CDR3 reads CSADGLAGADNEQFF. CDR3 in DNA: TGCAGTGCTGATGGACTAGCGGGGGCCGACAATGAGCAGTTCTTC.

This clonotype came up a few times. This sequence joins TRBV9 and TRBJ1-2; 9 bases match TRBD1. Germline V lookup: CDR1 SGDLS, CDR2 YYNGEE. Germline trimming cut 0 bases from V and 2 bases from J; bases unmatched to any gene: 2. This CDR3 region has 15 residues. Here the CDR3 reads CASSVAGQGNYGYTF. The CDR3 coding sequence is TGTGCCAGCAGCGTAGCGGGACAGGGAAACTATGGCTACACCTTC.

At least ten counts were recorded for this clonotype. This chain joins TRBV3-1 and TRBJ1-2; the D is unclear. The CDR3 spans 13 residues. V was pared by 1 base and J by 8 bases, with 11 bases between. Germline CDR1 LGHDT, CDR2 YNNKEL (reference sequence). CDR3 sequence reads: CASSQVYREGYTF. CDR3 bases: TGTGCCAGCAGCCAAGTATACCGGGAAGGCTACACCTTC.

At least ten counts were recorded for this clonotype. V is TRBV7-9 and J is TRBJ1-2; D remains ambiguous. V was shortened by 3 bases and J by 3 bases, with 11 bases between the two germline ends. The CDR3 extends over 14 amino acids. Germline CDR1 and CDR2: SEHNR and FQNEAQ (reference sequence). The DNA of the CDR3 is TGTGCCAGCAGCTTCGACACAAGCGACTATGGCTACACCTTC. Amino acid sequence: CASSFDTSDYGYTF.

This clonotype was counted at least ten times. This chain connects TRBV20-1 to TRBJ1-3; TRBD1 aligns across 8 bases. The CDR3 totals 15 residues. The V gene's germline CDR1 is DFQATT and CDR2 SNEGSKA (reference sequence). With V trimmed by 4 bases and J by 2 bases, 7 bases remained unmatched. CDR3: CSATQTGAAGNTIYF. CDR3 in DNA: TGCAGTGCTACCCAGACAGGGGCGGCTGGAAACACCATATATTTT.

This clonotype was detected ten times or more. The V gene is TRBV12-3 or TRBV12-4, the J gene TRBJ1-6; a possible D gene is TRBD1 (5 bases). The V gene lost 5 bases and the J gene lost 7 bases, with 21 bases spanning the gap. This CDR3 is built from 17 residues. DNA of the CDR3: TGTGCCAGCAGTAACACTAAACCGGGACCGGCAAATTCACCCCTCCACTTT. The encoded protein is CASSNTKPGPANSPLHF.

This clonotype was counted many times. This sequence joins TRBV27 and TRBJ2-1, with 9 positions matching TRBD2. Germline CDR1 and CDR2: MNHEY and SMNVEV (reference sequence). Trimming cost V 6 bases and J 11 bases; bases outside gene matches: 14. CDR3 length: 15 residues. The CDR3 region has the DNA TGTGCCAGCAGCCTCATTCTTGCTAGCGGGGCTAAGCAGTTCTTC. It codes for CASSLILASGAKQFF.

The chain joins TRBV4-1 to TRBJ2-1; 16 bases map to TRBD2. V trimming: 4 bases; J trimming: 10 bases; junction bases outside the gene matches: 4. Looked up from germline, CDR1 is MGHRA and CDR2 is YSYEKL. CDR3 length: 15 residues. CDR3 DNA: TGCGCCAGCAGCCGAGGGACTAGCGGGGGGGAGGAGCAGTTCTTC. It yields the protein CASSRGTSGGEEQFF.